This record concerns one T cell receptor beta chain sequence. Its antigen is still unknown. The sample is drawn from a study of cytomegalovirus exposure and HLA in healthy donors. Study results and limitations: 87-base-pair reads could not separate some V segments, including TRBV6-2 and TRBV6-3.

In the PCR, 60 Vbeta and 13 Jbeta primers were used. Only in-frame clones appear in the TCRdb table, and some are missing; sequencing was by immunoSEQ multiplex PCR. The repertoire consists of more than 90,000 clones, with around 76% occurring once and the leading ten covering about 7%. This CDR3 comprises 15 residues. Germline values: CDR1 LGHNT, CDR2 FRNRAP. With V trimmed by 2 bases and J by 1 base, 5 bases remained unmatched. This chain links TRBV12-5 with TRBJ2-7; 7 bases align to TRBD1. This clonotype was obtained from a man in his forties in good health and CMV-seropositive. Sequencing input: PBMCs. This CDR3 reads CASGLPPTGSYEQYF. CDR3 nucleotide sequence: TGTGCTAGTGGTTTGCCTCCGACAGGGTCCTACGAGCAGTACTTC.